This T cell receptor (beta chain) came from a study of T cell changes during pregnancy in multiple sclerosis. Method: immunoSEQ multiplex PCR; TCRdb's copy keeps in-frame clones and lacks some. The sample carries tens of thousands of clones, over 90% recorded once. This CDR3 has 17 amino acids. Germline lookup yields CDR1 MNHEY and CDR2 SMNVEV (reference sequence). After removal of 5 bases from V and 1 base from J, the junction contained 9 bases not matched to a gene. This receptor was taken from a female donor with multiple sclerosis, enrolled in a pregnancy study. The chain employs TRBV27 and TRBJ2-2; 8 bases fit TRBD1. Sequencing used CD8+ T cells from peripheral blood mononuclear cells, obtained in the third trimester of pregnancy. The CDR3 DNA reads as TGTGCCAGCAGTCCCGGTCCGGGACAGGAGAACACCGGGGAGCTGTTTTTT. It yields the protein CASSPGPGQENTGELFF.